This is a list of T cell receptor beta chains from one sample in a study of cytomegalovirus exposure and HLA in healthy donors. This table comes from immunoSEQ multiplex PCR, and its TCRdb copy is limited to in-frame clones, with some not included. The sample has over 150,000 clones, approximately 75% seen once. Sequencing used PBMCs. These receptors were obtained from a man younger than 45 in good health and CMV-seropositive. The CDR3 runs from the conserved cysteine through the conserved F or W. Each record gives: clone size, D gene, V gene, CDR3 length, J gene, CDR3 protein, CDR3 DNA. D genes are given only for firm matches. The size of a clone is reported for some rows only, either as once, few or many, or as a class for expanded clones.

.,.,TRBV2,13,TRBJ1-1,CASKRAGNTEAFF,TGTGCCAGCAAGAGGGCAGGGAACACTGAAGCTTTCTTT
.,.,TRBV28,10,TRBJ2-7,CASSSDEQYF,TGTGCCAGCAGTAGCGACGAGCAGTACTTC
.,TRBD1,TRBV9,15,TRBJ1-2,CASSPGQGHNYGYTF,TGTGCCAGCAGCCCGGGACAGGGCCATAACTATGGCTACACCTTC
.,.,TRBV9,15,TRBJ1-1,CASSVGSLARAEAFF,TGTGCCAGCAGCGTAGGTAGCCTGGCCCGGGCTGAAGCTTTCTTT
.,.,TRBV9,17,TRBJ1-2,CASSVVPQGGSVAGYTF,TGTGCCAGCAGCGTGGTACCCCAGGGCGGCTCGGTTGCTGGCTACACCTTC
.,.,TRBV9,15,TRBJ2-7,CASSPFRDTAYEQYF,TGTGCCAGCAGCCCTTTCCGGGACACAGCCTACGAGCAGTACTTC
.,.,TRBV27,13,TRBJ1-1,CASSLGPGTEAFF,TGTGCCAGCAGTTTAGGCCCAGGCACTGAAGCTTTCTTT
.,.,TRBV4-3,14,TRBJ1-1,CASSQDPINTEAFF,TGCGCCAGCAGCCAAGATCCCATTAACACTGAAGCTTTCTTT
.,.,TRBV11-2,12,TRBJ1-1,CASSLVSGVAFF,TGTGCCAGCAGCTTAGTTTCAGGGGTGGCTTTCTTT
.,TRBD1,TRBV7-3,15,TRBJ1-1,CASSRSDRVGTEAFF,TGTGCCAGCAGCCGCTCGGACAGGGTGGGCACTGAAGCTTTCTTT
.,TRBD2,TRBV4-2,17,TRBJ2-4,CASSQDPAGGGKNIQYF,TGTGCCAGCAGCCAAGATCCAGCGGGAGGGGGGAAAAACATTCAGTACTTC
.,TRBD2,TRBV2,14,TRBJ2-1,CASSFTSGSGEQFF,TGTGCCAGCAGTTTTACTAGCGGGAGCGGTGAGCAGTTCTTC
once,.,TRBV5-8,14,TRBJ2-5,CASNSGTRGETQYF,TGTGCCAGCAATTCTGGCACAAGAGGAGAGACCCAGTACTTC
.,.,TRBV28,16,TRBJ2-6,CASSLPPRAGANVLTF,TGTGCCAGCAGTTTACCCCCGCGGGCAGGGGCCAACGTCCTGACTTTC
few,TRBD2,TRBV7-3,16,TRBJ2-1,CASSWVGLAGENEQFF,TGTGCCAGCAGCTGGGTGGGACTAGCGGGAGAAAATGAGCAGTTCTTC
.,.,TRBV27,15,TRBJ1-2,CASYPSGVRDYGYTF,TGTGCCAGCTATCCCTCAGGGGTGAGGGACTATGGCTACACCTTC
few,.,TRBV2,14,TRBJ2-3,CASSGLGSTDTQYF,TGTGCCAGCAGTGGACTAGGGAGCACAGATACGCAGTATTTT
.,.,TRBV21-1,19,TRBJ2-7,CASSKRPYSGRAEAHEQYF,TGTGCCAGCAGCAAAAGGCCTTATAGCGGGAGGGCCGAGGCCCACGAGCAGTACTTC
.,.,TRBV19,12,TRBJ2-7,CASGQRPYEQYF,TGTGCCAGTGGACAGAGACCCTACGAGCAGTACTTC
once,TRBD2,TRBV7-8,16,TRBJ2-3,CASSFSGTSKVDTQYF,TGTGCCAGCAGCTTTAGTGGGACTAGTAAAGTAGATACGCAGTATTTT
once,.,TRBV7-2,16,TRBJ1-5,CASSTRLGQGNQPQHF,TGTGCCAGCAGCACACGACTGGGGCAAGGCAATCAGCCCCAGCATTTT
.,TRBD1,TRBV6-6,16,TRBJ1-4,CASSYTGQGDREKLFF,TGTGCCAGCAGTTACACGGGACAGGGGGATCGTGAAAAACTGTTTTTT
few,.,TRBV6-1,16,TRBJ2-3,CASSEKGGNPLATQYF,TGTGCCAGCAGTGAAAAGGGCGGGAACCCCTTGGCTACGCAGTATTTT
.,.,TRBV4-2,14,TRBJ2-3,CASSQRAGSDTQYF,TGTGCCAGCAGCCAAAGGGCGGGCAGCGATACGCAGTATTTT
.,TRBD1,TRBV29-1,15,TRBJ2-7,CSALTPGQGFFEQYF,TGCAGCGCACTAACTCCGGGACAGGGGTTTTTTGAGCAGTACTTC
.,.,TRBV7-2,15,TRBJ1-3,CASSFFRISGNTIYF,TGTGCCAGCAGCTTCTTCAGAATCTCTGGAAACACCATATATTTT
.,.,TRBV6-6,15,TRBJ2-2,CASSPTRSGTGELFF,TGTGCCAGCAGTCCTACACGGTCCGGGACCGGGGAGCTGTTTTTT
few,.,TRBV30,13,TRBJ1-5,CAWSVSPRQPQHF,TGTGCCTGGAGTGTGAGTCCCCGGCAGCCCCAGCATTTT
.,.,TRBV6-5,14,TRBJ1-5,CASSYRGGVQPQHF,TGTGCCAGCAGTTATCGAGGCGGGGTTCAGCCCCAGCATTTT
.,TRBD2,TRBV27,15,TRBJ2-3,CASGPTSGVTDTQYF,TGTGCCAGCGGCCCGACTAGCGGGGTCACAGATACGCAGTATTTT
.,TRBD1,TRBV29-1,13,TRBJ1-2,CSVDLGGHYGYTF,TGCAGCGTTGATTTAGGGGGCCACTATGGCTACACCTTC
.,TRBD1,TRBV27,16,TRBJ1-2,CASSSPDRGLLYGYTF,TGTGCCAGCAGTTCGCCGGACAGGGGGCTTCTCTATGGCTACACCTTC
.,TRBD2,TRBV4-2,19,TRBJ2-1,CASSQDRDTSGRLDNEQFF,TGTGCCAGCAGCCAAGATCGGGATACTAGCGGGAGGCTGGACAATGAGCAGTTCTTC
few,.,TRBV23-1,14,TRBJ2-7,CASRLAGPRYEQYF,TGCGCCAGCAGGCTGGCAGGGCCCCGCTACGAGCAGTACTTC
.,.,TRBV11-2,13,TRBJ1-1,CASSSTENTEAFF,TGTGCCAGCAGCTCGACAGAGAACACTGAAGCTTTCTTT
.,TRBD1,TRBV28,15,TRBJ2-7,CASTTTGTGHYEQYF,TGTGCCAGCACCACAACCGGGACAGGGCACTACGAGCAGTACTTC
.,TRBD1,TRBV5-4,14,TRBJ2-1,CASSLVAGGYEQFF,TGTGCCAGCAGCTTGGTCGCAGGGGGTTATGAGCAGTTCTTC
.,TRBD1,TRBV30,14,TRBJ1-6,CAWSPRTGYSPLHF,TGTGCCTGGAGTCCCCGGACAGGGTACTCACCCCTCCACTTT
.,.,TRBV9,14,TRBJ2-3,CASSVARLSDTQYF,TGTGCCAGCAGCGTAGCTCGACTATCAGATACGCAGTATTTT
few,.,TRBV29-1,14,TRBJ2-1,CSVDHYLRDNEQFF,TGCAGCGTTGACCATTATCTGCGTGACAATGAGCAGTTCTTC
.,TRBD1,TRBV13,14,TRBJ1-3,CASSPRDRRNTIYF,TGTGCCAGCAGCCCCCGGGACAGAAGAAACACCATATATTTT
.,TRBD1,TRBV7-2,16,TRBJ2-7,CASSSVGTGGNHEQYF,TGTGCCAGCAGCTCAGTCGGGACAGGGGGCAACCACGAGCAGTACTTC
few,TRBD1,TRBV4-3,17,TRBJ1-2,CASSQDPTGTANYGYTF,TGCGCCAGCAGCCAAGATCCCACCGGGACAGCTAACTATGGCTACACCTTC
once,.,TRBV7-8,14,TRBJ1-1,CASSLTGMNTEAFF,TGTGCCAGCAGCCTTACAGGGATGAACACTGAAGCTTTCTTT
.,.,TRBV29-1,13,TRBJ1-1,CSVGGIMNTEAFF,TGCAGCGTTGGGGGCATCATGAACACTGAAGCTTTCTTT
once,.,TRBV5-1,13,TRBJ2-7,CASSISLSYEQYF,TGCGCCAGCAGCATTTCACTTTCCTACGAGCAGTACTTC
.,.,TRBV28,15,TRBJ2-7,CASSPGGADSHEQYF,TGTGCCAGCAGTCCTGGAGGGGCAGACTCCCACGAGCAGTACTTC
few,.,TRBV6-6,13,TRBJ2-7,CASPFGSTYEQYF,TGTGCCAGCCCTTTCGGTTCCACCTACGAGCAGTACTTC
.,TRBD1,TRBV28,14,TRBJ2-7,CASSVGQGAYEQYF,TGTGCCAGCAGTGTTGGACAGGGGGCCTACGAGCAGTACTTC
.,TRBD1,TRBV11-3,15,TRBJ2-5,CASSSPGTAKETQYF,TGTGCCAGCAGCTCGCCCGGGACAGCTAAGGAGACCCAGTACTTC
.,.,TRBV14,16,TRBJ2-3,CASSADWELGTDTQYF,TGTGCCAGCAGCGCGGACTGGGAATTGGGCACAGATACGCAGTATTTT
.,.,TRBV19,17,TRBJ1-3,CASSPTPNGISGNTIYF,TGTGCCAGTAGTCCAACCCCAAATGGCATCTCTGGAAACACCATATATTTT
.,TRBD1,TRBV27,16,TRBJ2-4,CASSLQGAGAKNIQYF,TGTGCCAGCAGTCTCCAGGGGGCGGGGGCCAAAAACATTCAGTACTTC
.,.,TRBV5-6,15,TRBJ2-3,CASVGAAERTDTQYF,TGTGCCAGCGTGGGGGCAGCGGAGCGCACAGATACGCAGTATTTT
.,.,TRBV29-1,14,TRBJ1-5,CSASSGGDNQPQHF,TGCAGCGCGTCAAGCGGCGGTGACAATCAGCCCCAGCATTTT
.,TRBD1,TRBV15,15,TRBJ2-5,CATSRGRDSQETQYF,TGTGCCACCAGCCGAGGTAGGGACAGCCAAGAGACCCAGTACTTC
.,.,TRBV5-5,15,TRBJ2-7,CASSSPPPVLYEQYF,TGTGCCAGCAGCTCCCCCCCGCCAGTGCTCTACGAGCAGTACTTC
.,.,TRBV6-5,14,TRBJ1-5,CASSPRQSDQPQHF,TGTGCCAGCAGCCCCAGACAGTCGGATCAGCCCCAGCATTTT
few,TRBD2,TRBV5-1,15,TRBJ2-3,CASSLAEAGGDTQYF,TGCGCCAGCAGCTTGGCCGAAGCGGGGGGAGATACGCAGTATTTT